One sample yielded the 31 T cell receptor beta chains listed below, sequenced in a study of T cells in Graves' hyperthyroidism and ophthalmopathy. Amplification targeted TCR beta CDR3 regions from RNA transcripts. Primed by the HTBI set, a first-round RT-PCR was run on the TCR CDR3. TCRdb reanalysed the multiplex PCR reads using MiXCR and keeps one entry per CDR3 protein. The table lists 650,000 to 700,000 distinct CDR3 sequences, approximately 15% of them singletons, with 15% in the top ten. The sequenced sample consisted of blood. These receptors originate from a man in his fifties or sixties with Graves' hyperthyroidism.

This clonotype occurred many times. The chain links TRBV12-3 or TRBV12-4 to TRBJ1-1; TRBD1 might be the D (5 bases). Trimming pared 6 bases from V and 5 bases from J, leaving 16 bases between. The CDR3 loop spans 14 amino acids. CDR3 sequence (DNA): TGTGCCAGCAGACCGGGACGACGGACGACTGAAGCTTTCTTT. Translation gives CASRPGRRTTEAFF.

This clonotype showed up just a few times. The V call is TRBV11-2, the J call TRBJ1-2; D is uncertain. Germline-derived CDR1 and CDR2 are SGHAT and FQNNGV. CDR3 length: 12 residues. V lost 9 bases, J lost 4 bases, and 12 bases lay in between. DNA for the CDR3: TGTGCCAGTCGAGGTGGGAGCTATGGCTACACCTTC. Translation: CASRGGSYGYTF.

Ten or more counts support this clonotype. V and J are TRBV2 and TRBJ1-1; maybe TRBD1 (6 bases). The V gene's germline CDR1 is SNHLY and CDR2 FYNNEI. The CDR3 consists of 12 residues. V was shortened by 6 bases and J by 8 bases, with 13 bases between the two germline ends. CDR3 region: CASSRQAPEAFF. In DNA form, the CDR3 reads TGTGCCAGCAGCCGACAGGCCCCGGAAGCTTTCTTT.

The rearrangement uses TRBV28 and TRBJ2-7; D gene uncertain. This CDR3 region has 15 residues. Germline V gene sequence: CDR1 MDHEN, CDR2 SYDVKM. The V end lost 3 bases, the J end lost 2 bases, and 14 bases lay between the germline ends. CDR3: CASSFLWTKTYEQYF. CDR3 nucleotides: TGTGCCAGCAGTTTTTTGTGGACGAAGACCTACGAGCAGTACTTC.

This clonotype was recorded at least ten times. The V gene is TRBV7-2, the J gene TRBJ2-7; 14 bases align to TRBD2. CDR1 SGHTA and CDR2 FQGNSA come from the germline V gene. V dropped 5 bases and J dropped 4; count of bases not matched to a gene: 13. The CDR3 extends over 18 amino acids. The CDR3 DNA reads TGTGCCAGCAGCCTTAAAGGACTAGCGGGAGGTCGGTGGTACGAGCAGTACTTC. This sequence encodes CASSLKGLAGGRWYEQYF.

This clonotype was seen ten or more times. This chain uses TRBV6-1 with TRBJ1-1, with 7 bases matching TRBD1. The trim removed 6 bases at V and 0 bases at J, leaving 10 bases unmatched. CDR1 and CDR2 (germline): MNHNS, SASEGT. The CDR3 runs 16 residues. The DNA of the CDR3 is TGTGCCAGCAGACGCGGGACAGCCACAATGAACACTGAAGCTTTCTTT. Protein: CASRRGTATMNTEAFF.

This clonotype has at least ten counts. The CDR3 DNA reads TGTGCCAGCAGTGGACTGCGCGGGAGCACATACGAGCAGTTCTTC. It translates to CASSGLRGSTYEQFF. The chain links TRBV6-1 to TRBJ2-7; TRBD2 matches 7 bases. The end of the DNA fits TRBJ2-1 better, so the J call may be wrong. Germline CDR1 is MNHNS and CDR2 is SASEGT. This CDR3 has 15 amino acids.

This clonotype came up many times. The chain recombines TRBV27 with TRBJ2-5; 9 bases are a match to TRBD2. The CDR3 extends over 15 amino acids. V shed 3 bases and J 2 bases; nucleotides not matched to a gene: 4. CDR1 and CDR2 from the germline V gene are MNHEY and SMNVEV (reference sequence). The CDR3 DNA reads TGTGCCAGCAGTTTGACAGCGGGGGGACAAGAGACCCAGTACTTC. Residues: CASSLTAGGQETQYF.

This clonotype was seen more than once but under ten times. V gene TRBV28 combines with J gene TRBJ2-7; tentatively, D is TRBD1 or TRBD2 (5 bases each). This CDR3 has 15 residues. Per the germline V gene, CDR1 is MDHEN and CDR2 is SYDVKM. The V gene lost 5 bases and the J gene lost 6 bases, with 20 bases spanning the gap. CDR3 amino acids: CASSTPGTQPCEQYF. Written as DNA, the CDR3 is TGTGCCAGCAGTACGCCTGGGACGCAACCCTGCGAGCAGTACTTC.

The chain combines TRBV19 with TRBJ2-7, with 10 bases fitting TRBD1. With 7 bases clipped from V and 2 bases from J, the junction kept 5 bases outside the gene matches. CDR1 is LNHDA, CDR2 SQIVND, per germline (reference sequence). The CDR3 length is 14 residues. The CDR3 DNA is TGTGCCAGTAATCCGGGACAGGGGCCCTACGAGCAGTACTTC. Protein: CASNPGQGPYEQYF.

This clonotype appeared a few times. The gene calls are TRBV19 and TRBJ2-1, with 12 positions matching TRBD2. Germline assignment: CDR1 LNHDA and CDR2 SQIVND (reference sequence). With V trimmed by 10 bases and J by 4 bases, 14 bases remained unmatched. CDR3 size: 17 residues. The CDR3 here is CATLPSTGLAGYNEQFF. In DNA, the CDR3 is TGTGCCACCTTGCCATCGACGGGACTAGCGGGTTACAATGAGCAGTTCTTC.

The table lists this clonotype with many counts. The chain joins TRBV9 to TRBJ2-5; a possible D gene is TRBD1 (5 bases). The CDR3 extends over 13 amino acids. V was shortened by 3 bases and J by 7 bases, with 13 bases between the two germline ends. CDR1 is SGDLS, CDR2 YYNGEE, per germline. The chain's CDR3 is CASSETVLGTQYF. CDR3 in DNA: TGTGCCAGCAGCGAGACAGTCCTTGGGACCCAGTACTTC.

V gene TRBV5-4 combines with J gene TRBJ2-1; no definite D call. The germline V gene has CDR1 SGHNT and CDR2 YYREEE (reference sequence). Trimming took off 9 bases at V and 6 bases at J, with 16 bases between the two ends. This CDR3 comprises 13 residues. CDR3 in DNA: TGTGCCACCGCGGATTGGGTTGGCAATGAGCAGTTCTTC. Its translation is CATADWVGNEQFF.

This clonotype appeared a single time. This clone may be a read error of a much larger clone one base away. V and J are TRBV12-3 or TRBV12-4 and TRBJ1-5; D unclear. CDR3 size: 12 residues. V was cut by 7 bases and J by 7 bases, with 11 bases left in between. CDR3 nucleotide sequence: TGTGCCAGCACCTCCGGACCCCAGCCCCAGCATTTT. Encoded protein: CASTSGPQPQHF.

This clonotype has ten or more counts. The genes are TRBV24-1 and TRBJ1-5; D might be TRBD1 (6 bases). The V end lost 4 bases, the J end lost 3 bases, and 15 bases lay between the germline ends. From germline, CDR1 is KGHDR and CDR2 SFDVKD. The CDR3 length is 16 residues. The CDR3 here is CATSETSGDNNQPQHF. The DNA of the CDR3 is TGTGCCACCAGTGAGACCTCGGGGGACAACAATCAGCCCCAGCATTTT.

The rearrangement links TRBV29-1 to TRBJ1-2, with unresolved D. The ends were cut back, 1 base at V and 2 bases at J, with 14 bases in the middle. There are 15 residues in the CDR3. Germline CDR1 and CDR2: SQVTM and ANQGSEA. The CDR3 DNA follows: TGCAGCGTTGAAGGAGGAGGACCTCGAAACTATGGCTACACCTTC. Translating gives CSVEGGGPRNYGYTF.

This clonotype was seen ten or more times. The chain employs TRBV19 and TRBJ2-2; D unresolved. Trimming removed 3 bases at V and 5 bases at J, with 7 bases between. This CDR3 is built from 13 residues. Per germline, CDR1 LNHDA and CDR2 SQIVND (reference sequence). In DNA form, the CDR3 reads TGTGCCAGTAGTATCCAGTCTACCGGGGAGCTGTTTTTT. It encodes CASSIQSTGELFF.

This clonotype was detected many times. The CDR3 DNA sequence: TGTGCCAGCAGATCCCAGGGGGCTACGGGGCGGAATCAGCCCCAGCATTTT. Its protein is CASRSQGATGRNQPQHF. The rearrangement joins TRBV6-1 to TRBJ1-5, with TRBD1 identical over 8 bases. J was trimmed by 4 bases and V by 6 bases; bases with no gene match: 14. Germline V gene lookup returns CDR1 MNHNS and CDR2 SASEGT. The CDR3 covers 17 residues.

This clonotype was recorded at least ten times. This rearrangement joins TRBV5-1 to TRBJ2-1; D is uncertain. The CDR3 length is 13 residues. Germline CDR1 reads SGHRS; CDR2 reads YFSETQ. Trimming cost V 0 bases and J 11 bases, with 12 bases left between them. In DNA, the CDR3 is TGCGCCAGCAGCTTGGTTGGCCGGAGTAAGCAGTTCTTC. It codes for CASSLVGRSKQFF.

The V call is TRBV11-2, the J call TRBJ2-1; D is unclear. The CDR3 spans 14 residues. Between the trimmed V and J ends, which lost 1 base and 8 bases, there was a span of 12 bases. From germline, CDR1 is SGHAT and CDR2 FQNNGV. The chain's CDR3 is CASSLGSSIDEQFF. CDR3 bases: TGTGCCAGCAGCTTAGGCAGTAGCATCGATGAGCAGTTCTTC.

In its sample, this clonotype was seen many times. The gene calls are TRBV18 and TRBJ2-1; no definite D call. The germline V gene encodes CDR1 KGHSH and CDR2 LQKENI. Trimming shortened V by 0 bases and J by 7 bases, and 10 bases separated the two germline ends. This CDR3 contains 14 residues. The CDR3 sequence: CASSPPGSRNEQFF. The DNA of the CDR3 is TGTGCCAGCTCACCACCGGGCAGCAGGAATGAGCAGTTCTTC.

This clonotype was counted many times. The chain uses TRBV27 and TRBJ1-1; 7 bases line up with TRBD1. The V segment lost 5 bases and the J segment 3 bases; nucleotides outside the gene matches: 6. CDR1 is MNHEY and CDR2 is SMNVEV in the germline V gene (reference sequence). The CDR3 length is 14 residues. The CDR3 coding sequence is TGTGCCAGCAGTCCGACAGGGATATACACTGAAGCTTTCTTT. Its protein is CASSPTGIYTEAFF.

The chain couples TRBV5-1 to TRBJ2-4; possibly TRBD1 or TRBD2 for D (5 bases each). V dropped 0 bases and J dropped 15 bases, with 13 bases sitting between them. The germline V gene has CDR1 SGHRS and CDR2 YFSETQ. CDR3 length: 12 residues. CDR3 amino acids: CASSLARDPLYF. The CDR3 DNA is TGCGCCAGCAGCTTGGCACGGGACCCTCTGTACTTC.

This clonotype was seen ten or more times. This chain joins TRBV2 and TRBJ1-5; 8 bases are shared with TRBD1. J gave up 3 bases and V 5 bases, and 9 bases lay outside the gene matches. Germline lookup yields CDR1 SNHLY and CDR2 FYNNEI. The CDR3 length is 16 residues. The CDR3 nucleotides read TGTGCCAGCAGTTTGGAACAGGGGGGAATCAATCAGCCCCAGCATTTT. Its translation: CASSLEQGGINQPQHF.

The sample holds a few counts of this clonotype. The chain joins TRBV7-2 to TRBJ2-2, with 8 nucleotides matching TRBD1. V lost 4 bases, J lost 8 bases, and 6 bases stayed unmatched. Germline CDR1 SGHTA, CDR2 FQGNSA. The CDR3 consists of 14 residues. The CDR3 bases are TGTGCCAGCAGCTCCGACAGGGGCGCGGGGGAGCTGTTTTTT. This encodes CASSSDRGAGELFF.

Here the CDR3 reads CASSLAGSGGEQFF. The CDR3 coding sequence is TGTGCCAGCAGTTTAGCGGGATCTGGCGGTGAGCAGTTCTTC. The V gene is TRBV12-3 or TRBV12-4, the J gene TRBJ2-1; D is unclear. With 0 bases removed from V and 9 bases from J, the gap between germline ends came to 12 bases. The CDR3 is 14 residues long.

This clonotype was seen a few times. V is TRBV15 and J is TRBJ1-5; tentatively, D is TRBD1 (5 bases). Germline CDR1 LNHNV, CDR2 YYDKDF (reference sequence). This CDR3 comprises 13 residues. Trimming pared 1 base from V and 6 bases from J, leaving 7 bases between. CDR3: CATSRGGTQPQHF. The CDR3 DNA follows: TGTGCCACCAGCAGAGGGGGCACTCAGCCCCAGCATTTT.

A few counts support this clonotype. This chain links TRBV6-2 or TRBV6-3 with TRBJ2-1; 14 positions agree with TRBD2. The CDR3 sequence is 16 residues long. With 10 bases clipped from V and 9 bases from J, the junction kept 14 bases outside the gene matches. In germline, CDR1 is MNHEY, CDR2 SVGEGT. CDR3 amino acids: CATIRLTSGRAGEQFF. DNA of the CDR3: TGTGCCACCATACGCCTGACTAGCGGGAGGGCCGGTGAGCAGTTCTTC.

This clonotype was counted many times. The gene calls are TRBV7-3 and TRBJ1-1; TRBD1 aligns across 7 bases. V shed 6 bases and J 0 bases; nucleotides not matched to a gene: 7. The CDR3 runs to 15 residues. Germline assignment: CDR1 SGHTA and CDR2 FQGTGA. CDR3 region: CASRQTGSLNTEAFF. For the CDR3, the DNA is TGTGCCAGCAGGCAGACAGGGTCCCTGAACACTGAAGCTTTCTTT.

This chain joins TRBV28 and TRBJ1-1; D is unclear. The germline gives CDR1 MDHEN, CDR2 SYDVKM. This CDR3 has 18 amino acids. Trimming shortened V by 4 bases and J by 4 bases, and 25 bases separated the two germline ends. The CDR3: CASSSSYATLSRGTEAFF. CDR3 DNA: TGTGCCAGCAGTTCCTCTTACGCCACCTTGTCCCGGGGCACTGAAGCTTTCTTT. The whole variable domain, filled in from reference TRBV28 and TRBJ1-1, reads DVKVTQSSRYLVKRTGEKVFLECVQDMDHENMFWYRQDPGLGLRLIYFSYDVKMKEKGDIPEGYSVSREKKERFSLILESASTNQTSMYLCASSSSYATLSRGTEAFFGQGTRLTVV.

Note on this clonotype: A much larger clone is a single base away; this may be a read error. CDR3 region: CACSSPGVNTGELFF. The CDR3 nucleotides are TGTGCCTGCAGTTCGCCGGGGGTCAACACCGGGGAGCTGTTTTTT. V is TRBV30 and J is TRBJ2-2; D might be TRBD2 (6 bases). Trimming took 6 bases from V and 2 from J, leaving 16 bases between them. CDR3 length: 15 amino acids. From germline, CDR1 is GTSNPN and CDR2 SVGIG (reference sequence).